This section outlines one T cell receptor (beta chain) sequence together with its context. The data derive from a study of blood T cell repertoires in COVID-19. On the study more broadly: From the United States, Italy and Spain came samples of acute and convalescent COVID-19. Nucleic acid was either cDNA or gDNA, and it came from T cells, B-cell-depleted T cells, or PBMCs.

Per germline, CDR1 SEHNR and CDR2 FQNEAQ (reference sequence). The CDR3 has 18 residues. The trim removed 3 bases at V and 4 bases at J, leaving 16 bases unmatched. Original handling: Reference gene primer amplification gave estimated nucleated cell counts. Clones were read by immunoSEQ multiplex PCR, and TCRdb kept only the in-frame ones, dropping some. The V and J calls and clone size are taken from that table; D and trimming were inferred from the DNA. The sample has about 97,000 clones, over 70% seen once; the top ten hold about 4.5%. The sequence was collected from a man between 60 and 75 years old with acute or convalescent COVID-19. Material for sequencing was peripheral blood. V gene TRBV7-9 combines with J gene TRBJ2-3, with 7 nucleotides matching TRBD2. The CDR3 nucleotides are TGTGCCAGCAGCTTTCCTACGGGACTAATCGGGTGGGCAGATACGCAGTATTTT. Residues: CASSFPTGLIGWADTQYF.